This T cell receptor (beta chain) was found in a study of T cell changes during pregnancy in multiple sclerosis. This table comes from immunoSEQ multiplex PCR, and its TCRdb copy is limited to in-frame clones, with some not included. The data hold 42,000 or so clones, with less than 95% observed a single time. The CDR3 runs to 12 residues. V lost 8 bases, J lost 5 bases, and 12 bases lay in between. Germline CDR1 is MNHEY and CDR2 is SVGAGI. The sample consisted of CD8+ T cells from peripheral blood mononuclear cells, taken in the first trimester of pregnancy. The chain joins TRBV6-5 to TRBJ2-5, with D unclear. This clonotype was obtained from a female donor with multiple sclerosis, enrolled in a pregnancy study. CDR3 region: CASGPSGETQYF. The CDR3, as DNA: TGTGCCAGCGGGCCCTCTGGGGAGACCCAGTACTTC.